This T cell receptor (beta chain) was identified during a study of radiotherapy plus CTLA-4 blockade in lung cancer. Produced via immunoSEQ multiplex PCR; TCRdb's table is partial and in-frame only. The profile covers 85,000 to 120,000 clones, with more than 75% appearing a single time and 2.4% taken by the ten largest. The CDR3 covers 15 residues. V trimming: 1 base; J trimming: 7 bases; junction bases outside the gene matches: 4. CDR1 MNHNS and CDR2 SASEGT come from the germline V gene. The receptor was derived from a human donor with non-small cell lung cancer that progressed on radiotherapy plus ipilimumab. Some clones in this sample may be carry-over from other donors' samples. This chain links TRBV6-1 with TRBJ1-2; 12 bases align to TRBD1. This sample comprised peripheral blood, obtained from a patient treated with radiotherapy plus ipilimumab. CDR3 sequence (DNA): TGTGCCAGCAGTGAAGTCGGGACAGGGGGCGCTGGCTACACCTTC. It translates to CASSEVGTGGAGYTF.